This entry lists 8 T cell receptor beta chains sequenced from one sample in a study of cytomegalovirus exposure and HLA in healthy donors. The PCR contained 60 Vbeta and 13 Jbeta primers. Generated by immunoSEQ multiplex PCR, the TCRdb table keeps only in-frame clones and is missing some. The data hold 150,000 to 200,000 clones, with roughly nine tenths observed a single time. The source material was PBMCs. The receptors derive from a woman under 40 in good health and CMV-seronegative.

V gene TRBV7-3 combines with J gene TRBJ1-5; 8 nucleotides line up with TRBD1. The trim removed 5 bases at V and 4 bases at J, leaving 13 bases unmatched. The CDR3 is 17 amino acids. Germline V gives CDR1 SGHTA, CDR2 FQGTGA. DNA of the CDR3: TGTGCCAGCAGCATAGCCAGGGGACAGGCCGCTAATCAGCCCCAGCATTTT. Translated, it gives CASSIARGQAANQPQHF.

V usage is TRBV4-1 and J usage is TRBJ2-7; TRBD1 is a possible D gene (5 bases). V lost 1 base and J 1 base, leaving 11 bases between the germline ends. The CDR3 is 15 residues long. The germline V gene encodes CDR1 MGHRA and CDR2 YSYEKL. This CDR3 is CASSQGTWDSYEQYF. As DNA, the CDR3 is TGCGCCAGCAGCCAAGGGACATGGGATTCCTACGAGCAGTACTTC.

The chain uses TRBV27 and TRBJ1-2; 7 nucleotides align to TRBD1. Germline-derived CDR1 and CDR2 are MNHEY and SMNVEV (reference sequence). Trimming removed 6 bases from V and 2 bases from J; junction bases left unmatched: 6. The CDR3 is 14 residues long. CDR3 sequence: CASSRSGQNYGYTF. CDR3 nucleotides: TGTGCCAGCAGCCGATCGGGACAGAACTATGGCTACACCTTC.

This chain joins TRBV7-9 and TRBJ2-3; TRBD1 matches at 12 bases. V lost 8 bases, J lost 9 bases, and 9 bases stayed unmatched. The length of the CDR3 is 14 residues. Germline lookup yields CDR1 SEHNR and CDR2 FQNEAQ (reference sequence). The CDR3 sequence is CASEIPGTGGTQYF. For the CDR3, the DNA is TGTGCCAGCGAGATCCCAGGGACAGGGGGCACGCAGTATTTT.

The V and J genes are TRBV7-8 and TRBJ2-5, with D perhaps matching TRBD1 (6 bases). This CDR3 comprises 15 residues. Germline CDR1 and CDR2: SGHVS and FQNEAQ. The V end was cut by 2 bases, the J end by 5 bases, with 15 bases between. CDR3 sequence: CASSLIGWGRETQYF. CDR3 nucleotide sequence: TGTGCCAGCAGCTTAATCGGGTGGGGGCGGGAGACCCAGTACTTC.

This clone was observed a few times. The chain uses TRBV30 and TRBJ1-4, with 11 bases matching TRBD1. This CDR3 has 15 residues. Germline V gene data show CDR1 as GTSNPN and CDR2 as SVGIG (reference sequence). With 3 bases clipped from V and 7 bases from J, the junction kept 7 bases outside the gene matches. The CDR3 reads CAWRLPGQGGEKLFF. The CDR3 DNA reads as TGTGCCTGGAGGCTACCGGGACAGGGGGGTGAAAAACTGTTTTTT.

This clone appeared a single time. This chain's CDR3 is CASSDRQGSASQHNEQFF. The DNA of the CDR3 is TGCGCCAGCAGCGACAGACAGGGTTCGGCCTCCCAGCACAATGAGCAGTTCTTC. The genes are TRBV5-1 and TRBJ2-1; 7 nucleotides line up with TRBD1. Germline V gives CDR1 SGHRS, CDR2 YFSETQ. J gave up 5 bases and V 4 bases, and 18 bases lay outside the gene matches. This CDR3 spans 18 amino acids.

The gene calls are TRBV7-2 and TRBJ1-1, with D uncertain. From germline, CDR1 is SGHTA and CDR2 FQGNSA. This CDR3 is 17 amino acids long. Trimming removed 7 bases from V and 1 base from J, with 22 bases in between. The DNA of the CDR3 is TGTGCCAGCACCTCCCAGAGAGGGCGGGCAAGGAACACTGAAGCTTTCTTT. Encoded protein: CASTSQRGRARNTEAFF.